The 14 T cell receptor beta chains in this list originate from one sample, sequenced in a study of beta chain features in type 1 diabetes. Study results and caveats: When Type 1 diabetes patients were examined, their TCRB CDR3s proved moderately but significantly shorter in all four CD4+ subsets.

Their antigens are not known. Since all of the isolated RNA was reverse transcribed, expressed TCRB transcripts were what got sequenced. Profiled with immunoSEQ multiplex PCR; TCRdb holds only in-frame clones, not every one. The sample shows 600,000 to 750,000 clones, roughly an eighth of them seen only once. Sequencing was done on a sample of naive CD4+ T cells from blood. These receptors all come from a man aged 25 to 45 with type 1 diabetes.

This clone was observed a handful of times. The chain carries TRBV19 and TRBJ2-5; 10 nucleotides line up with TRBD2. Germline values: CDR1 LNHDA, CDR2 SQIVND (reference sequence). V shed 3 bases, J shed 0 bases, and the junction held 4 bases outside the gene matches. The CDR3 is made up of 16 amino acids. The CDR3 region is CASSIWTSGDQETQYF. The CDR3 DNA follows: TGTGCCAGTAGTATTTGGACTAGCGGAGACCAAGAGACCCAGTACTTC.

This clone showed up just a few times. V is TRBV7-6 and J is TRBJ1-6, with 9 bases matching TRBD1. V lost 3 bases to trimming and J lost 6 bases; unmatched junction nucleotides: 9. The CDR3 is 17 amino acids. Germline V gene sequence: CDR1 SGHVS, CDR2 FNYEAQ. CDR3 in amino acids: CASSLSRDRESNSPLHF. In nucleotides, the CDR3 is TGTGCCAGCAGCTTGTCTCGGGACAGGGAAAGTAATTCACCCCTCCACTTT.

The rearrangement uses TRBV5-4 and TRBJ1-4; D is undetermined. The CDR3 length is 12 residues. Germline CDR1 is SGHNT and CDR2 is YYREEE (reference sequence). The V end lost 9 bases, the J end lost 7 bases, and 13 bases lay between the germline ends. The CDR3 loop is CATGRPGEKLFF. DNA for the CDR3: TGTGCCACAGGAAGGCCTGGTGAAAAACTGTTTTTT.

The rearrangement uses TRBV7-9 and TRBJ1-2; D is possibly TRBD1 (6 bases). Trimming removed 2 bases from V and 2 bases from J, with 15 bases in between. This CDR3 contains 16 residues. From germline, CDR1 is SEHNR and CDR2 FQNEAQ (reference sequence). The CDR3 region is CASSLTEEGGNYGYTF. The CDR3 region has the DNA TGTGCCAGCAGCTTAACTGAAGAGGGGGGAAACTATGGCTACACCTTC. The full variable domain, completed using reference TRBV7-9 and TRBJ1-2, is DTGVSQNPRHKITKRGQNVTFRCDPISEHNRLYWYRQTLGQGPEFLTYFQNEAQLEKSRLLSDRFSAERPKGSFSTLEIQRTEQGDSAMYLCASSLTEEGGNYGYTFGSGTRLTVV.

The chain recombines TRBV27 with TRBJ1-4; D not certain. Germline V gene data show CDR1 as MNHEY and CDR2 as SMNVEV (reference sequence). Trimming took 1 base from V and 7 from J, leaving 10 bases between them. The CDR3 sequence is 14 residues long. Here the CDR3 reads CASSLFGNSEKLFF. The DNA of the CDR3 is TGTGCCAGCAGTTTATTCGGTAACAGTGAAAAACTGTTTTTT.

In its sample, this clone was seen a few times. The chain has TRBV6-1 and TRBJ1-5; a possible D gene is TRBD1 (6 bases). CDR3 length: 15 amino acids. Germline values: CDR1 MNHNS, CDR2 SASEGT. The V end lost 10 bases, the J end lost 6 bases, and 22 bases lay between the germline ends. The CDR3: CATIFKGVGGQPQHF. The CDR3 DNA reads as TGTGCCACCATTTTCAAGGGGGTCGGTGGTCAGCCCCAGCATTTT.

The V and J genes are TRBV6-5 and TRBJ1-4, with D uncertain. V lost 0 bases, J lost 7 bases, and 3 bases lay in between. CDR1 and CDR2 from the germline V gene are MNHEY and SVGAGI. The CDR3 loop spans 12 amino acids. In DNA form, the CDR3 reads TGTGCCAGCAGTTACTCGAGTGAAAAACTGTTTTTT. This gives the protein CASSYSSEKLFF.

V gene TRBV4-3 combines with J gene TRBJ1-3; D gene ambiguous. CDR1 is LGHNA and CDR2 is YSLEER in the germline V gene. The CDR3 spans 17 residues. The V and J ends lost 4 bases and 3 bases respectively, with 19 bases between them. Here the CDR3 reads CASSRQEGGDLGNTIYF. The CDR3, as DNA: TGCGCCAGCAGCCGCCAAGAAGGCGGTGACCTTGGAAACACCATATATTTT.

This clone was found a few times. This sequence joins TRBV15 and TRBJ2-7; D gene unclear. Germline V gene lookup returns CDR1 LNHNV and CDR2 YYDKDF (reference sequence). The CDR3 contains 15 residues. V was shortened by 0 bases and J by 1 base, with 10 bases between the two germline ends. The CDR3 reads CATSRDLAGSYEQYF. In DNA, the CDR3 is TGTGCCACCAGCAGAGATCTCGCCGGGTCCTACGAGCAGTACTTC.

This clone has only a few counts. The chain is built from TRBV30 and TRBJ1-6; D unclear. The germline V and J ends were trimmed by 4 bases and 7 bases, with 11 bases remaining between them. The CDR3 sequence is 13 residues long. CDR1 and CDR2 from the germline V gene are GTSNPN and SVGIG (reference sequence). The CDR3 loop reads CAWNWDGNSPLHF. CDR3 bases: TGTGCCTGGAATTGGGATGGGAATTCACCCCTCCACTTT.

This clone was seen only a few times. The chain carries TRBV20-1 and TRBJ1-1; D is ambiguous. Trimming cost V 5 bases and J 9 bases, with 10 bases left between them. The CDR3 contains 10 residues. CDR1 is DFQATT, CDR2 SNEGSKA, per germline (reference sequence). The CDR3 here is CSARQRQAFF. CDR3 sequence (DNA): TGCAGTGCTCGTCAGCGGCAAGCTTTCTTT.

The chain is built from TRBV2 and TRBJ2-5, with 9 bases identical to TRBD2. The trim removed 6 bases at V and 5 bases at J, leaving 10 bases unmatched. Germline loops: CDR1 SNHLY, CDR2 FYNNEI. CDR3 length: 15 amino acids. The CDR3 bases are TGTGCCAGCAGACTGCGGGGGGGAGTCTGGGAGACCCAGTACTTC. Protein sequence: CASRLRGGVWETQYF.

The chain carries TRBV9 and TRBJ2-5; 7 positions match TRBD1. The CDR3 is 14 amino acids. Germline lookup yields CDR1 SGDLS and CDR2 YYNGEE. V lost 2 bases to trimming and J lost 4 bases; unmatched junction nucleotides: 5. As DNA, the CDR3 is TGTGCCAGCAGCGTCGCCGGGACAGTAGAGACCCAGTACTTC. Translated: CASSVAGTVETQYF.

In its sample, this clone was seen a few times. The rearrangement joins TRBV19 to TRBJ2-5; possibly TRBD1 for D (6 bases). This CDR3 is 12 amino acids long. V gave up 5 bases and J gave up 3 bases, with 7 bases separating them. CDR1 LNHDA and CDR2 SQIVND come from the germline V gene (reference sequence). The chain's CDR3 is CASSGQKETQYF. CDR3 coding DNA: TGTGCCAGTAGTGGACAGAAAGAGACCCAGTACTTC. Full variable domain (remainder filled in from reference TRBV19 and TRBJ2-5): DGGITQSPKYLFRKEGQNVTLSCEQNLNHDAMYWYRQDPGQGLRLIYYSQIVNDFQKGDIAEGYSVSREKKESFPLTVTSAQKNPTAFYLCASSGQKETQYFGPGTRLLVL.